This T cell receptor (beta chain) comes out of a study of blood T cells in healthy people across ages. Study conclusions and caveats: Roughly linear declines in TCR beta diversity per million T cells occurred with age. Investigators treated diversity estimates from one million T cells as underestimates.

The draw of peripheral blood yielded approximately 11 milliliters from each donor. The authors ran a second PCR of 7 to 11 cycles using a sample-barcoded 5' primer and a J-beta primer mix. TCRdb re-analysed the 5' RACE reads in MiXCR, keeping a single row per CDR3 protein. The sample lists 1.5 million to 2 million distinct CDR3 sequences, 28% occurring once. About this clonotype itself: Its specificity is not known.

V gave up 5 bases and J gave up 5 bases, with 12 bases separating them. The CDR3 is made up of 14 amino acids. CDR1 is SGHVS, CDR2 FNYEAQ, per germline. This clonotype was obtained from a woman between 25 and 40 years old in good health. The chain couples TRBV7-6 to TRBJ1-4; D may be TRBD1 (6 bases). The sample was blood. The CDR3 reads CASSIRDTNEKLFF. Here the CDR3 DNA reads TGTGCCAGCAGCATACGGGACACCAATGAAAAACTGTTTTTT.